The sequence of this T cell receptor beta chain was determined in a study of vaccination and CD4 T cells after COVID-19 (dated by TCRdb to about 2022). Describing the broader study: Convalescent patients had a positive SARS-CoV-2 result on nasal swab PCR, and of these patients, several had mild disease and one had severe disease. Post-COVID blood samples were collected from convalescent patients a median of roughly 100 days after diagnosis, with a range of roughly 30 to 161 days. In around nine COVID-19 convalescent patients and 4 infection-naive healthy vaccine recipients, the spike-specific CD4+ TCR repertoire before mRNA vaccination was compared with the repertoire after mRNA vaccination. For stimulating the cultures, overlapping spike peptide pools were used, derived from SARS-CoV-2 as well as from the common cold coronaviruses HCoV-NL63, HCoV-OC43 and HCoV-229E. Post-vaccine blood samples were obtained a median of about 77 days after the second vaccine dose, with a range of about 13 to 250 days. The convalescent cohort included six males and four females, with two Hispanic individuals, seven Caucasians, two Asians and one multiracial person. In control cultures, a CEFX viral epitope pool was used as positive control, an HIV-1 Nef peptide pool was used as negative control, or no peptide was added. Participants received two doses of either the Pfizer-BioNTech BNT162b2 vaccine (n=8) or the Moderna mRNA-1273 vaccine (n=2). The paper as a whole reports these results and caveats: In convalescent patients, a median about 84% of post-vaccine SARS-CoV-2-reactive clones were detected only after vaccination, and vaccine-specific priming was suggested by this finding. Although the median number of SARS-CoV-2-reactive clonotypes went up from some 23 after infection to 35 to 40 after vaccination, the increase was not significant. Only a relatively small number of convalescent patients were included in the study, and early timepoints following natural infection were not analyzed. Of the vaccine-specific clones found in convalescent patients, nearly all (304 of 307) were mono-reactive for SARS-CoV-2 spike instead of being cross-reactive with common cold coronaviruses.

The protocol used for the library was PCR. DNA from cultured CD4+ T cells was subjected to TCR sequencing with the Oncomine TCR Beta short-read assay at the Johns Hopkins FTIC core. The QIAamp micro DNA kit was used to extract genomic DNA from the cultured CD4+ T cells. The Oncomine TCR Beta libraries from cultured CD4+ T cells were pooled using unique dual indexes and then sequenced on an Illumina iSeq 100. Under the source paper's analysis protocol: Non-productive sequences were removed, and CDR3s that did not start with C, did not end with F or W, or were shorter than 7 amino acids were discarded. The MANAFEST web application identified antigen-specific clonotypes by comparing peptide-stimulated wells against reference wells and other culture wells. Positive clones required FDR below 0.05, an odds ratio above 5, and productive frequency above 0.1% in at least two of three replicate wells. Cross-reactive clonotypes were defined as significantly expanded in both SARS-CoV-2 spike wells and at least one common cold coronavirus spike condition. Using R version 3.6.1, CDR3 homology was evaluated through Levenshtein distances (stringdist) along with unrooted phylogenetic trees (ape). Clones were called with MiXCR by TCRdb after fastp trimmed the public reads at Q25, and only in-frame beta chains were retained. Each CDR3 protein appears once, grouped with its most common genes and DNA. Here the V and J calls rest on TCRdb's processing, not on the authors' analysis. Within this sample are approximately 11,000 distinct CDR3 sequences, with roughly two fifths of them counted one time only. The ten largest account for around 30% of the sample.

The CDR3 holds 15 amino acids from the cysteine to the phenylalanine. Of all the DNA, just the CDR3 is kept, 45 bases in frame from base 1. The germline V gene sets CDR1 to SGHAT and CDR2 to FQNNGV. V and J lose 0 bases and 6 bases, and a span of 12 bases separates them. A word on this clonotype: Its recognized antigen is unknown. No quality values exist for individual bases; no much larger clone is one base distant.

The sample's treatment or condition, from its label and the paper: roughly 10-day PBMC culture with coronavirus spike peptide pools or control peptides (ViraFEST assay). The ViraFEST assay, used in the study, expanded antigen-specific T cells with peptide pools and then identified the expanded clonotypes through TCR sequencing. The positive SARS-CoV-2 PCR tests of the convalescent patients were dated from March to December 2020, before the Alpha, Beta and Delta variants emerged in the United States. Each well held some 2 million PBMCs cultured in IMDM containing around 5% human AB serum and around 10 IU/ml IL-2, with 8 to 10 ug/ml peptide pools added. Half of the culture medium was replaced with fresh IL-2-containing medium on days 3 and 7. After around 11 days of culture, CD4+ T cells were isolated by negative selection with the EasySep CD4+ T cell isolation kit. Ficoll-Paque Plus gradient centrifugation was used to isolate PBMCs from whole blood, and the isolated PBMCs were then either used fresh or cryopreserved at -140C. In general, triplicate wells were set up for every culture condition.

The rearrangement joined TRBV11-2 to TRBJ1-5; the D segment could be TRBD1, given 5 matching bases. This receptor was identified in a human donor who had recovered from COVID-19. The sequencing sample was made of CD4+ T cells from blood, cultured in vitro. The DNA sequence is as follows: TGTGCCAGCAGCTTAGACCCCCTCGGGGGTCAGCCCCAGCATTTT. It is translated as CASSLDPLGGQPQHF.